This T cell receptor beta chain was sequenced for a study of shared clonotypes between healthy human individuals. Overall study context: Researchers assigned three CD4 naive, three CD4 memory, two CD8 naive and one CD8 memory plate to each donor.

CDR1 is GTSNPN, CDR2 SVGIG, per germline (reference sequence). J gave up 3 bases and V 5 bases, and 0 bases lay outside the gene matches. This CDR3 has 12 amino acids. Sequencing used immunoSEQ multiplex PCR; TCRdb keeps in-frame clones, though not all of them. This sample has about 1.5 million clones, with 95% to 99% found just once. Each of the donors was a healthy adult who was HIV-negative and had not had a recent acute infection or vaccination. This sequence was found in a man aged 30 to 45 in good health. The genes are TRBV30 and TRBJ2-2; 7 bases align to TRBD1. The sample comprised naive CD4+ T cells sorted from blood. Subset reported: CD45RA+ positively selected. Here the CDR3 reads CAWGQDTGELFF. The CDR3 coding sequence is TGTGCCTGGGGACAGGACACCGGGGAGCTGTTTTTT.